One and the same sample provided the 23 T cell receptor beta chains below, sequenced in a study of a mutant IDH1 vaccine in newly diagnosed glioma. The antigens of these receptors remain unknown. Profiled with immunoSEQ multiplex PCR; TCRdb holds only in-frame clones, not every one. The sample records about 51,000 clones, around 80% being singletons. Time point here: week 5, during vaccination. Doses of 300 ug of mutant IDH1 20-mer peptide were given with topical imiquimod. The sequencing here drew on PBMCs, taken from a glioma patient whose treatment included an IDH1 peptide vaccine. Receptor source: a man aged 45-65 years with glioma.

V is TRBV5-6 and J is TRBJ2-1, with 7 bases that match TRBD2. The V gene's germline CDR1 is SGHDT and CDR2 YYEEEE. The CDR3 is 17 residues long. V was pared by 1 base and J by 4 bases, with 11 bases of the junction left unmatched. CDR3 in DNA: TGTGCCAGCAGCTTGTGGGGGGGAGTCGAACAATACAATGAGCAGTTCTTC. It yields the protein CASSLWGGVEQYNEQFF.

J is TRBJ1-1 and V is TRBV6-5; no firm D call. This CDR3 has 14 residues. The germline gives CDR1 MNHEY, CDR2 SVGAGI. V was trimmed by 6 bases and J by 4 bases, leaving 15 bases between them. Here the CDR3 reads CASSRDIRSTEAFF. The CDR3 coding sequence is TGTGCCAGCAGCCGCGACATCCGGAGCACTGAAGCTTTCTTT.

The chain is built from TRBV20-1 and TRBJ2-7; 11 nucleotides align to TRBD1. Germline CDR1 reads DFQATT; CDR2 reads SNEGSKA (reference sequence). Trimming cost V 8 bases and J 5 bases; bases outside gene matches: 2. The CDR3 contains 11 residues. DNA of the CDR3: TGCAGTCCGGGACAGGGGGACGAGCAGTACTTC. Its translation is CSPGQGDEQYF.

This chain connects TRBV5-1 to TRBJ2-3; D not certain. Germline-derived CDR1 and CDR2 are SGHRS and YFSETQ. V lost 0 bases and J 3 bases, leaving 5 bases between the germline ends. There are 13 residues in the CDR3. The CDR3 loop is CASSLERTDTQYF. In DNA, the CDR3 is TGCGCCAGCAGCTTGGAGAGGACAGATACGCAGTATTTT.

This chain joins TRBV6-1 and TRBJ2-7; D unresolved. This CDR3 is built from 15 residues. Trimming shortened V by 1 base and J by 0 bases, and 10 bases separated the two germline ends. Germline V lookup: CDR1 MNHNS, CDR2 SASEGT. CDR3 coding DNA: TGTGCCAGCAGTGAAGAGGGCGGAATCTCCTACGAGCAGTACTTC. The encoded protein is CASSEEGGISYEQYF.

The J gene is TRBJ1-1, the V gene TRBV7-9; weak D call: TRBD1 (6 bases). Germline V gives CDR1 SEHNR, CDR2 FQNEAQ (reference sequence). This CDR3 spans 14 amino acids. V shed 5 bases and J shed 3 bases, with 13 bases lying between them. CDR3 in amino acids: CASSVQGQDTEAFF. The CDR3 nucleotides read TGTGCCAGCAGCGTACAGGGTCAGGACACTGAAGCTTTCTTT.

The chain combines TRBV7-8 with TRBJ2-5, with 7 bases fitting TRBD2. CDR1 and CDR2 from the germline V gene are SGHVS and FQNEAQ. The CDR3 contains 14 residues. V shed 5 bases, J shed 4 bases, and the junction held 7 bases outside the gene matches. The CDR3 sequence: CASSPGSGGETQYF. CDR3 DNA sequence: TGTGCCAGCAGCCCAGGGTCGGGAGGAGAGACCCAGTACTTC.

In this sample, this clone turned up a few times. The chain has TRBV30 and TRBJ1-1; D unclear. The CDR3 is made up of 11 amino acids. Germline CDR1 GTSNPN, CDR2 SVGIG (reference sequence). V dropped 0 bases and J dropped 10 bases, with 9 bases sitting between them. The chain's CDR3 is CAWSVALGAFF. Here the CDR3 DNA reads TGTGCCTGGAGTGTAGCCCTGGGAGCTTTCTTT. Drawing the rest from reference TRBV30 and TRBJ1-1, the complete variable domain is SQTIHQWPATLVQPVGSPLSLECTVEGTSNPNLYWYRQAAGRGLQLLFYSVGIGQISSEVPQNLSASRPQDRQFILSSKKLLLSDSGFYLCAWSVALGAFFGQGTRLTVV.

The rearrangement uses TRBV5-4 and TRBJ2-1; TRBD2 agrees at 8 bases. The CDR3 has 15 residues. With V trimmed by 0 bases and J by 4 bases, 3 bases remained unmatched. Per the germline V gene, CDR1 is SGHNT and CDR2 is YYREEE (reference sequence). The CDR3 bases are TGTGCCAGCAGCTTGGGGCGGGGGGCTTACAATGAGCAGTTCTTC. It is translated as CASSLGRGAYNEQFF.

CDR3 bases: TGTGCCAGCAGCTTAGTTTCCAGCGGGGGGCCCTACGAGCAGTACTTC. It encodes CASSLVSSGGPYEQYF. V usage is TRBV7-2 and J usage is TRBJ2-7; 9 bases agree with TRBD2. V shed 1 base, J shed 2 bases, and the junction held 6 bases outside the gene matches. Germline V gene data show CDR1 as SGHTA and CDR2 as FQGNSA. The CDR3 extends over 16 amino acids.

This sequence joins TRBV27 and TRBJ1-1, with D possibly TRBD1 on 5 matching bases. V was cut by 8 bases and J by 1 base, with 11 bases left in between. CDR1 and CDR2 from the germline V gene are MNHEY and SMNVEV (reference sequence). This CDR3 has 13 amino acids. CDR3 coding DNA: TGTGCCAGCGGACTCACAGGGAACACTGAAGCTTTCTTT. It yields the protein CASGLTGNTEAFF.

CDR3 residues: CASRPGPSGTQYF. As DNA, the CDR3 is TGCGCCAGCAGACCAGGACCGTCAGGGACCCAGTACTTC. V and J are TRBV5-1 and TRBJ2-5; no definite D call. V lost 5 bases and J 7 bases, leaving 15 bases between the germline ends. The V gene's germline CDR1 is SGHRS and CDR2 YFSETQ. The CDR3 sequence is 13 residues long.

V usage is TRBV5-1 and J usage is TRBJ2-3; no clear D gene. Trimming removed 0 bases from V and 0 bases from J, with 8 bases in between. Germline CDR1 reads SGHRS; CDR2 reads YFSETQ. The CDR3 is 15 amino acids. CDR3 protein: CASSLAAKSTDTQYF. The CDR3 nucleotides are TGCGCCAGCAGCTTGGCCGCCAAAAGCACAGATACGCAGTATTTT.

The chain employs TRBV4-3 and TRBJ2-1; 7 nucleotides match TRBD2. The CDR3 spans 16 residues. V shed 1 base and J 0 bases; nucleotides not matched to a gene: 3. Germline V gene sequence: CDR1 LGHNA, CDR2 YSLEER. This CDR3 is CASSQVGGGSYNEQFF. In nucleotides, the CDR3 is TGCGCCAGCAGCCAAGTCGGCGGGGGCTCCTACAATGAGCAGTTCTTC.

This rearrangement joins TRBV9 to TRBJ2-1, with TRBD2 matching 10 bases. Trimming removed 4 bases from V and 4 bases from J; junction bases left unmatched: 11. The germline V gene encodes CDR1 SGDLS and CDR2 YYNGEE. The CDR3 sequence is 17 residues long. CDR3 residues: CASSSSLLAGEYNEQFF. Here the CDR3 DNA reads TGTGCCAGCAGCTCGAGCCTTCTAGCGGGGGAATACAATGAGCAGTTCTTC.

This clone was observed once. This chain joins TRBV30 and TRBJ2-7; weak D call: TRBD2 (6 bases). Looked up from germline, CDR1 is GTSNPN and CDR2 is SVGIG (reference sequence). V was cut by 0 bases and J by 3 bases, with 12 bases left in between. The CDR3 length is 14 residues. CDR3 sequence: CAWSVGGPGYEQYF. CDR3 bases: TGTGCCTGGAGTGTCGGAGGGCCGGGCTACGAGCAGTACTTC.

V gene TRBV4-2 combines with J gene TRBJ2-3, with 9 nucleotides matching TRBD2. The CDR3 has 18 amino acids. V lost 4 bases and J lost 0; bases outside the gene matches: 11. The germline V gene has CDR1 LGHNA and CDR2 YNFKEQ. CDR3 coding DNA: TGTGCCAGCAGCCCAAGGGCGGGGGGGCCGGGAAGCACAGATACGCAGTATTTT. This gives the protein CASSPRAGGPGSTDTQYF.

This clone occurred a few times. The V gene is TRBV6-5, the J gene TRBJ2-4, with D perhaps TRBD1 or TRBD2 (5 bases each). The V gene's germline CDR1 is MNHEY and CDR2 SVGAGI. CDR3 length equals 15 residues. V gave up 7 bases and J gave up 3 bases, with 16 bases separating them. This CDR3 reads CASKDGLGVKNIQYF. The CDR3 nucleotides are TGTGCCAGCAAGGACGGCCTGGGGGTCAAAAACATTCAGTACTTC.

The chain has TRBV11-2 and TRBJ2-1, with TRBD1 matching 9 bases. Trimming cost V 5 bases and J 7 bases; bases outside gene matches: 3. The CDR3 runs 13 residues. Germline CDR1 and CDR2: SGHAT and FQNNGV. The CDR3 DNA follows: TGTGCCAGCAGCGACGGACAGGGGAATGAGCAGTTCTTC. This gives the protein CASSDGQGNEQFF.

As for this clone: Other nucleotide sequences from this sample produce the same CDR3. CDR3 nucleotides: TGCGCCAGCAGCTTTGACAGGGACTATGGCTACACCTTC. Amino acid sequence: CASSFDRDYGYTF. V gene TRBV5-1 combines with J gene TRBJ1-2, with 7 bases matching TRBD1. Germline V gene lookup returns CDR1 SGHRS and CDR2 YFSETQ. V gave up 2 bases and J gave up 3 bases; unmatched junction bases: 1. This CDR3 spans 13 amino acids.

This chain connects TRBV2 to TRBJ1-5; 8 nucleotides align to TRBD1. Germline trimming cut 8 bases from V and 4 bases from J; bases unmatched to any gene: 10. Germline V gene lookup returns CDR1 SNHLY and CDR2 FYNNEI. CDR3 length equals 15 residues. The CDR3 DNA follows: TGTGCCAGCTGGCAGGGGGCGTCTTCGAATCAGCCCCAGCATTTT. It specifies CASWQGASSNQPQHF.

The genes are TRBV6-1 and TRBJ1-4; TRBD1 matches 7 bases. Unmatched junction bases numbered 5, after V lost 4 bases and J lost 3 bases. The CDR3 has 15 amino acids. Germline values: CDR1 MNHNS, CDR2 SASEGT. In DNA form, the CDR3 reads TGTGCCAGCAGTGGACAGGGTTGGGCTAATGAAAAACTGTTTTTT. It encodes CASSGQGWANEKLFF.

The count of this clone is one. The genes are TRBV30 and TRBJ1-2, with 9 bases matching TRBD1. The V gene's germline CDR1 is GTSNPN and CDR2 SVGIG (reference sequence). V shed 6 bases, J shed 7 bases, and the junction held 9 bases outside the gene matches. CDR3 size: 13 residues. The DNA of the CDR3 is TGTGCCTGTCAACAGGGGGCTGGTCTTGGCTACACCTTC. It encodes CACQQGAGLGYTF.